The T cell receptor (beta chain) under discussion was sequenced for a study of blood T cell repertoires in COVID-19. The overall study: The United States, Italy and Spain supplied acute and convalescent COVID-19 samples.

The method was immunoSEQ multiplex PCR; TCRdb's version includes in-frame clones alone and lacks a portion of them. The repertoire holds about 70,000 clones, with roughly 86% as singletons. V trimming: 5 bases; J trimming: 6 bases; junction bases outside the gene matches: 11. The V gene's germline CDR1 is SEHNR and CDR2 FQNEAQ (reference sequence). This CDR3 comprises 15 residues. Sample: peripheral blood. This sequence joins TRBV7-9 and TRBJ1-1; 8 nucleotides align to TRBD1. The clonotype originates from a woman aged 60-70 years with acute or convalescent COVID-19. In DNA form, the CDR3 reads TGTGCCAGCAGCGGTCAGGGGGCTATGGGCCCTGAAGCTTTCTTT. Its protein product is CASSGQGAMGPEAFF.